The source of this TCR beta chain is a study of a mutant IDH1 vaccine in newly diagnosed glioma. For the study at large: Vaccine dosing followed radiotherapy by 4-6 weeks, or accompanied temozolomide cycles. Treated patients had a mean age of approximately 40 years and an approximately 60% male, 37.5% female split. Patients arrived already treated with radiotherapy, temozolomide, or both, most having had both.

Time point here: week 35, safety follow-up. In every dose of vaccine, 300 ug of mutant IDH1 20-mer peptide was given alongside topical imiquimod. Each tumor in the donors was a new WHO grade 3 or 4 astrocytoma, IDH1-mutant and ATRX-lost. The repertoire was sequenced with immunoSEQ multiplex PCR; TCRdb's copy has only in-frame clones and lacks some. The sample shows 60,000 or so clones, around 84% of them seen only once. Of note for this clone: Its antigen is as yet unknown.

CDR3 length: 13 residues. Germline CDR1 reads MNHEY; CDR2 reads SVGAGI. V gave up 5 bases and J gave up 3 bases; unmatched junction bases: 4. This sequence originates from a young man with glioma. Sample: PBMCs, taken from a glioma patient whose treatment included an IDH1 peptide vaccine. The rearrangement links TRBV6-5 to TRBJ2-7, with TRBD1 matching 7 bases. The CDR3 bases are TGTGCCAGCAGTCCGGGACAGATCTACGAGCAGTACTTC. Amino acid sequence: CASSPGQIYEQYF.